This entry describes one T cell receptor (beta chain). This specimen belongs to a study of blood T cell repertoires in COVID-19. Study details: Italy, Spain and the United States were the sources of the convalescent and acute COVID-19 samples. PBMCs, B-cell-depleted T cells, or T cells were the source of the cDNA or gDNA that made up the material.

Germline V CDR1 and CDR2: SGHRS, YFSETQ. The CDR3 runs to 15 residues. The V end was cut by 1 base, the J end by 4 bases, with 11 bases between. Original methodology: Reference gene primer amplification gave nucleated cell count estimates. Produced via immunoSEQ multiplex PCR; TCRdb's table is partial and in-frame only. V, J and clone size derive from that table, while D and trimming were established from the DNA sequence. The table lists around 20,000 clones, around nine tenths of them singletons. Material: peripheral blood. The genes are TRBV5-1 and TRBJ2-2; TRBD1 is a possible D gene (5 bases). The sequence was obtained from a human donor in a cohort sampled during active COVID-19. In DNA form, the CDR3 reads TGCGCCAGCAGCTTGAGGCAGGGCGGCACCGGGGAGCTGTTTTTT. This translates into CASSLRQGGTGELFF.